One sample yielded the 20 T cell receptor beta chains listed below, sequenced in a study of Graves' ophthalmopathy and Graves' hyperthyroidism. Beta-chain TCR CDR3 regions were amplified from RNA transcripts. First-round RT-PCR relied on HTBI primers, and a second-round multiplex PCR came next. TCRdb reprocessed the multiplex PCR reads with MiXCR, giving one entry per CDR3 protein. The sample yields a few hundred thousand distinct CDR3 sequences, approximately 15% seen once. The specimen sequenced was peripheral blood. These receptors originate from a woman aged 18-30 years with stable Graves' hyperthyroidism.

This clonotype was seen many times. The chain is built from TRBV9 and TRBJ2-7; TRBD1 agrees at 10 bases. The CDR3 has 14 amino acids. With V trimmed by 2 bases and J by 6 bases, 5 bases remained unmatched. Germline lookup yields CDR1 SGDLS and CDR2 YYNGEE. Written as DNA, the CDR3 is TGTGCCAGCAGCGTCGGGACAGGGGCCTCCGAGCAGTACTTC. Translating it yields CASSVGTGASEQYF.

This chain connects TRBV20-1 to TRBJ2-7; D may be TRBD1 (5 bases). This CDR3 region has 13 residues. V was trimmed by 0 bases and J by 6 bases, leaving 12 bases between them. Looked up from germline, CDR1 is DFQATT and CDR2 is SNEGSKA (reference sequence). The DNA of the CDR3 is TGCAGTGCTAGAGATTTAAGGGGCCTCGAGCAGTACTTC. It translates to CSARDLRGLEQYF.

This clonotype was recorded at least ten times. The chain recombines TRBV19 with TRBJ1-1; D perhaps matches TRBD1 (5 bases). Trimming took off 3 bases at V and 10 bases at J, with 15 bases between the two ends. The germline gives CDR1 LNHDA, CDR2 SQIVND (reference sequence). This CDR3 region has 13 residues. CDR3 bases: TGTGCCAGTAGTATGTTCAGGGACCAGAGAGCTTTCTTT. It specifies CASSMFRDQRAFF.

As DNA, the CDR3 is TGTGCCAGCAGCTTTGGAGGGACACTACAAGAGACCCAGTACTTC. Translated: CASSFGGTLQETQYF. The V and J genes are TRBV5-5 and TRBJ2-5; D may be TRBD1 or TRBD2 (6 bases each). The V end lost 2 bases, the J end lost 2 bases, and 13 bases lay between the germline ends. The CDR3 extends over 15 amino acids. Germline loops: CDR1 SGHKS, CDR2 YYEKEE (reference sequence).

The table lists this clonotype with many counts. The V gene is TRBV19, the J gene TRBJ1-2, with D hard to call. Per germline, CDR1 LNHDA and CDR2 SQIVND (reference sequence). Trimming took 3 bases from V and 6 from J, leaving 20 bases between them. The CDR3 extends over 16 amino acids. CDR3 sequence (DNA): TGTGCCAGTAGTATGGTACTTGGGTATCTGGCCGATGGCTACACCTTC. Amino acid sequence: CASSMVLGYLADGYTF.

Many counts were recorded for this clonotype. The chain combines TRBV12-3 or TRBV12-4 with TRBJ1-2, with D unresolved. Trimming took off 7 bases at V and 0 bases at J, with 18 bases between the two ends. CDR3 size: 16 residues. CDR3 amino acids: CASTTLWRQTNYGYTF. The CDR3 DNA reads as TGTGCCAGCACCACCCTCTGGCGGCAAACTAACTATGGCTACACCTTC.

This clonotype was picked up many times. The chain recombines TRBV12-5 with TRBJ1-1; D is unresolved. Germline CDR1 LGHNT, CDR2 FRNRAP. The V end was cut by 5 bases, the J end by 6 bases, with 13 bases between. This CDR3 contains 13 residues. In DNA, the CDR3 is TGTGCTAGTGGTAAGGGAGACGGGCCTGAAGCTTTCTTT. Translation gives CASGKGDGPEAFF.

The chain couples TRBV12-3 or TRBV12-4 to TRBJ1-6, with 8 positions matching TRBD1. The J segment lost 6 bases and the V segment lost 3 bases, leaving 4 bases of the junction unmatched. This CDR3 has 15 residues. In DNA form, the CDR3 reads TGTGCCAGCAGTTTTGAGACAGGGGCTAATTCACCCCTCCACTTT. Translated: CASSFETGANSPLHF.

The V and J genes are TRBV27 and TRBJ2-2; D may be TRBD2 (6 bases). Germline loops: CDR1 MNHEY, CDR2 SMNVEV (reference sequence). The CDR3 has 14 residues. V was pared by 8 bases and J by 4 bases, with 14 bases between. CDR3: CASWRASGTGELFF. CDR3 in DNA: TGTGCCAGCTGGAGGGCTTCGGGCACCGGGGAGCTGTTTTTT.

The V and J genes are TRBV3-1 and TRBJ1-1, with D hard to call. CDR3 length: 15 residues. The germline V gene has CDR1 LGHDT and CDR2 YNNKEL (reference sequence). Trimming left V 2 bases short and J 0 bases short, with 10 bases between. The CDR3 loop is CASSQNQQMNTEAFF. CDR3 bases: TGTGCCAGCAGCCAAAATCAGCAAATGAACACTGAAGCTTTCTTT.

Turning to this clonotype: With a much larger clone just one base away, this may be a read error. V usage is TRBV6-2 or TRBV6-3 and J usage is TRBJ2-2; D may correspond to TRBD1 or TRBD2 (5 bases each). The CDR3 extends over 14 amino acids. CDR1 is MNHEY, CDR2 SVGEGT, per germline. With 6 bases removed from V and 2 bases from J, the gap between germline ends came to 10 bases. CDR3 nucleotides: TGTGCCAGCAGACCGGGACGTAACACCGGGGAGCTGTTTTTT. It encodes CASRPGRNTGELFF.

The chain's CDR3 is CASLAQETQYF. The CDR3 DNA reads as TGTGCTAGTTTGGCGCAAGAGACCCAGTACTTC. The chain couples TRBV12-5 to TRBJ2-5; D remains ambiguous. The V and J ends lost 8 bases and 2 bases respectively, with 6 bases between them. CDR3 length: 11 residues. CDR1 LGHNT and CDR2 FRNRAP come from the germline V gene.

Ten or more counts support this clonotype. The chain uses TRBV7-2 and TRBJ2-5, with a possible D match to TRBD1 (5 bases). CDR3 length equals 12 residues. Germline CDR1 and CDR2: SGHTA and FQGNSA. V dropped 4 bases and J dropped 4 bases, with 7 bases sitting between them. The CDR3 nucleotides are TGTGCCAGCAGCTCGACAGCAGAGACCCAGTACTTC. Its protein product is CASSSTAETQYF.

This clonotype was seen more than once but under ten times. Since a much larger clone is just one base distant, this may be a read error. Because the CDR3 is missing its conserved closing phenylalanine or tryptophan, this is likely a read error. The gene calls are TRBV27 and TRBJ1-6, with D possibly matching TRBD1 (5 bases). The germline gives CDR1 MNHEY, CDR2 SMNVEV (reference sequence). CDR3 length: 15 residues. V was cut by 1 base and J by 10 bases, with 14 bases left in between. CDR3 bases: TGTGCCAGCAGTTTATATAGGGACTTGCGATCACCCCTCCACTCT. Translating gives CASSLYRDLRSPLHS.

Comment on this clonotype: Relative to the germline gene, one junction end is altered; a read error may explain this. CDR3 bases: TGTGCCAGCAGACAAGGGGGCGCGGACATTAAGTACTTC. It yields the protein CASRQGGADIKYF. The chain employs TRBV7-2 and TRBJ2-4; 7 bases agree with TRBD1. The CDR3 loop spans 13 amino acids. The germline CDR1 and CDR2 sequences are SGHTA and FQGNSA.

The chain has TRBV29-1 and TRBJ2-2; D unclear. Germline CDR1 reads SQVTM; CDR2 reads ANQGSEA. V lost 6 bases and J lost 3, with 8 bases in between. The CDR3 runs 12 residues. The CDR3 DNA reads as TGCAGCGTCTCATTAGACACCGGGGAGCTGTTTTTT. This encodes CSVSLDTGELFF.

In its sample, this clonotype was seen many times. This rearrangement joins TRBV24-1 to TRBJ1-2; D not certain. Germline CDR1 and CDR2: KGHDR and SFDVKD. With 4 bases removed from V and 9 bases from J, the gap between germline ends came to 17 bases. The CDR3 covers 14 residues. The CDR3 reads CATSDPVRAKSYTF. CDR3 DNA sequence: TGTGCCACCAGTGACCCCGTGCGGGCAAAGAGCTACACCTTC.

This clonotype was picked up many times. The genes are TRBV25-1 and TRBJ2-5, with 8 bases aligning to TRBD2. The CDR3 loop spans 15 amino acids. The V gene end was trimmed by 1 base and the J gene end by 5 bases; junction bases not matched to a gene: 6. CDR1 is MGHDK and CDR2 is SYGVNS in the germline V gene. The CDR3 coding sequence is TGTGCCAGCAGTGAATGGGTCGCTAGCGGGGAGACCCAGTACTTC. It codes for CASSEWVASGETQYF.

In this sample, this clonotype turned up many times. This chain's CDR3 is CASMEGASSPLHF. The CDR3 DNA reads as TGTGCCAGCATGGAGGGGGCGAGTTCACCCCTCCACTTT. V is TRBV6-1 and J is TRBJ1-6; 7 bases line up with TRBD1. There are 13 residues in the CDR3. In germline, CDR1 is MNHNS, CDR2 SASEGT. With 7 bases clipped from V and 9 bases from J, the junction kept 6 bases outside the gene matches.

This chain joins TRBV7-2 and TRBJ2-7; D gene unclear. The germline V gene has CDR1 SGHTA and CDR2 FQGNSA. The CDR3 length is 15 residues. V lost 7 bases and J lost 0, with 16 bases in between. In DNA, the CDR3 is TGTGCCAGCAACTCCGGGTTGGTACGCTCCTACGAGCAGTACTTC. Amino acid sequence: CASNSGLVRSYEQYF.